The 7 T cell receptor beta chains given below trace back to one sample, sequenced in a study of tumor-infiltrating lymphocytes in primary liver carcinoma. Priming with a constant-region primer yielded TCR beta cDNA from about 510 ng total RNA. The TCR beta library was amplified through three nested multiplex PCR rounds in a modified ARM-PCR procedure. The two initial PCR rounds, around 10 cycles each, used TRBV1-TRBV30 forward and C-beta reverse primers. TCRdb fed the multiplex PCR reads into MiXCR, producing one record per CDR3 protein. The top ten hold 25% to 35% of the sample, which has tens of thousands of distinct CDR3 sequences, over 65% seen once. Co-extracting RNA and DNA was done with roughly 17-33 mg of unsorted bulk tissue as input. Sequencing was done on a sample of liver tumor tissue from sampling region 5. As to subset: tumor region T5, tumor centre. The receptors derive from a man in his forties with primary liver carcinoma and hepatitis B virus infection.

Remarks on this clonotype: The junction shows a germline mismatch at one end, possibly a read error. This chain links TRBV6-5 with TRBJ2-7, with TRBD2 as a possible D gene (5 bases). Germline assignment: CDR1 MNHEY and CDR2 SVGAGI. The CDR3 runs to 15 residues. The CDR3 protein is CASGYTEGSSYEQYF. CDR3 nucleotide sequence: TGTGCCAGCGGTTACACAGAGGGAAGCTCCTACGAGCAGTACTTC.

In its sample, this clonotype was seen many times. The chain couples TRBV6-6 to TRBJ2-7; either TRBD1 or TRBD2 may fit D (5 bases each). Germline lookup yields CDR1 MNHNY and CDR2 SVGAGI (reference sequence). The CDR3 totals 13 residues. V was pared by 6 bases and J by 5 bases, with 14 bases between. The CDR3 nucleotides read TGTGCCAGCAGCCGAACCCGAGGGGACGAGCAGTACTTC. Amino acid sequence: CASSRTRGDEQYF.

On this clonotype itself: Germline and junction disagree at one end, which may indicate a read error. The CDR3 protein is CVSTPGHVETQYF. CDR3 sequence (DNA): TGTGTCAGCACTCCCGGCCATGTAGAGACCCAGTACTTC. The rearrangement joins TRBV12-3 or TRBV12-4 to TRBJ2-5; D call uncertain. This CDR3 contains 13 residues.

A word on this clonotype: The germline gene is not matched at one end of the junction; a read error may be the cause. This chain links TRBV11-2 with TRBJ2-7, with unresolved D. In germline, CDR1 is SGHAT, CDR2 FQNNGV. This CDR3 contains 14 residues. CDR3 residues: CASSLAASEYKQYF. The CDR3, as DNA: TGTGCCAGCAGCTTAGCGGCTAGTGAATACAAGCAGTATTTC.

The rearrangement joins TRBV11-1 to TRBJ2-2; D not resolved. Germline loops: CDR1 SGHAT, CDR2 FQDESV (reference sequence). V was clipped by 10 bases and J by 7 bases, with 16 bases between them. This CDR3 region has 13 residues. As DNA, the CDR3 is TGTGCCATTAGCTTACTAACCGGCGGGGAGCTGTTTTTT. Protein product: CAISLLTGGELFF.

On this clonotype itself: A junction end diverges from the germline sequence, so it may reflect a read error. The V call is TRBV12-3 or TRBV12-4, the J call TRBJ2-7, with D perhaps assigned TRBD1 or TRBD2 (5 bases each). This CDR3 comprises 14 residues. CDR3 DNA: TGTACCAGCAGTTTAGGGACGGGCTTCTACGAGCAGTACTTC. This gives the protein CTSSLGTGFYEQYF.

Comments on this clonotype: A much larger clone differs from this one at a single base, so this may be a read error. V usage is TRBV20-1 and J usage is TRBJ2-3; D remains ambiguous. Germline V lookup: CDR1 DFQATT, CDR2 SNEGSKA (reference sequence). This CDR3 spans 10 amino acids. This CDR3 is CSARSDMQYF. The CDR3, as DNA: TGCAGTGCTAGGTCAGATATGCAGTATTTT.